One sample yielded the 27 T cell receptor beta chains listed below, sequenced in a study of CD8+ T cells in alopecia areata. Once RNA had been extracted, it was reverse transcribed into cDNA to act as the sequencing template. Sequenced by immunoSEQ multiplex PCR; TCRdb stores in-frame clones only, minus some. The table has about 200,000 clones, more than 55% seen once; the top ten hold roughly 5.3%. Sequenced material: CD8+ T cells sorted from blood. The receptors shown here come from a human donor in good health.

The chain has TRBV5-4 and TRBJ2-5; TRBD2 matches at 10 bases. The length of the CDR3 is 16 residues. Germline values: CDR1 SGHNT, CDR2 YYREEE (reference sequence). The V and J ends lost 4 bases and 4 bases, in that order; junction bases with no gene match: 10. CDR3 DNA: TGTGCCAGCAGCCACAGTACTAGCGGGGCTGGAGAGACCCAGTACTTC. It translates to CASSHSTSGAGETQYF. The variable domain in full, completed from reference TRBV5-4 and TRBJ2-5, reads ETGVTQSPTHLIKTRGQQVTLRCSSQSGHNTVSWYQQALGQGPQFIFQYYREEENGRGNFPPRFSGLQFPNYSSELNVNALELDDSALYLCASSHSTSGAGETQYFGPGTRLLVL.

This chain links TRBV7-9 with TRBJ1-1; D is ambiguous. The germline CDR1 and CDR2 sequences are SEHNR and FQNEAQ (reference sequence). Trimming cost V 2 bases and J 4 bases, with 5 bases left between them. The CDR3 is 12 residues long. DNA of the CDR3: TGTGCCAGCAGCTTATTATCCACTGAAGCTTTCTTT. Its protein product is CASSLLSTEAFF. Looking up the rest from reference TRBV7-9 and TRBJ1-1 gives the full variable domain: DTGVSQNPRHKITKRGQNVTFRCDPISEHNRLYWYRQTLGQGPEFLTYFQNEAQLEKSRLLSDRFSAERPKGSFSTLEIQRTEQGDSAMYLCASSLLSTEAFFGQGTRLTVV.

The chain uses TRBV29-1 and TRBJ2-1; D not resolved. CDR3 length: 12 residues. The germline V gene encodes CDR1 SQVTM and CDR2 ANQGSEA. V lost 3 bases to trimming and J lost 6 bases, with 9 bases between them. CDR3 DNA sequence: TGCAGCGTTGATGCGTCTAGCAATGAGCAGTTCTTC. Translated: CSVDASSNEQFF.

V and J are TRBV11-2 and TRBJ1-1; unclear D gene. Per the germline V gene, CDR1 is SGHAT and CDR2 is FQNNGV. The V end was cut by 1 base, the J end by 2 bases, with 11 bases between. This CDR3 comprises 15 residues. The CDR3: CASSLGTGGNTEAFF. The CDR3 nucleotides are TGTGCCAGCAGCTTAGGGACGGGAGGTAACACTGAAGCTTTCTTT.

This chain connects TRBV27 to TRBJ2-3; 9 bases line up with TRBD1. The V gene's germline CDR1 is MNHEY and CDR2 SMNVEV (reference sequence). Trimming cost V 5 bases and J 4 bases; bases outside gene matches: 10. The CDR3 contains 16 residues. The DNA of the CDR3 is TGTGCCAGCAGTGGCCATAGGGACAGGGTAGCAGATACGCAGTATTTT. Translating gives CASSGHRDRVADTQYF.

CDR3 DNA sequence: TGTGCCAGCAGCTTCGAGGGGGAGCAGTACTTC. It translates to CASSFEGEQYF. The chain combines TRBV13 with TRBJ2-7; D is tentatively TRBD1 or TRBD2 (5 bases each). V was shortened by 3 bases and J by 7 bases, with 7 bases between the two germline ends. The germline V gene encodes CDR1 PRHDT and CDR2 FYEKMQ (reference sequence). The CDR3 sequence is 11 residues long.

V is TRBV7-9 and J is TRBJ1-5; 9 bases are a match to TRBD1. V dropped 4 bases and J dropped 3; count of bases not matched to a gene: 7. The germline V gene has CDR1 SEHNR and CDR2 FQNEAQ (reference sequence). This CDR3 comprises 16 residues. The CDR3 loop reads CASSSIRTGDNQPQHF. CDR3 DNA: TGTGCCAGCAGCTCAATCAGGACAGGGGACAATCAGCCCCAGCATTTT.

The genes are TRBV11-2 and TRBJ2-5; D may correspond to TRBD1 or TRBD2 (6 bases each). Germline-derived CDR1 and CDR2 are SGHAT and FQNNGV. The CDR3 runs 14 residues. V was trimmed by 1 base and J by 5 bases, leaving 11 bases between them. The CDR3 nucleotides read TGTGCCAGCAGCTTAGGTGGGGGGCAGGAGACCCAGTACTTC. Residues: CASSLGGGQETQYF.

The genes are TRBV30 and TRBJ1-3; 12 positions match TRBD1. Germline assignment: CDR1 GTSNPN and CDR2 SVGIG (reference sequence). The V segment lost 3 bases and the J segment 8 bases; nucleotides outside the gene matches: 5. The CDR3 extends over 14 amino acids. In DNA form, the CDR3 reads TGTGCCTGGAGCCTGGGACAGGGGGCGGACACCATATATTTT. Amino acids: CAWSLGQGADTIYF.

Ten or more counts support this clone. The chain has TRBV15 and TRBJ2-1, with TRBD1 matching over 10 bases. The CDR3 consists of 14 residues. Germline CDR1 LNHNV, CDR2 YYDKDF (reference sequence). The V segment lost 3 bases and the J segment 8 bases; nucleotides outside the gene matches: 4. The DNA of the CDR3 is TGTGCCACCAGCAGGGCGACAGGGGGCGATGAGCAGTTCTTC. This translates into CATSRATGGDEQFF. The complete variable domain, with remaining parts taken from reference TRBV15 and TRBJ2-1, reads DAMVIQNPRYQVTQFGKPVTLSCSQTLNHNVMYWYQQKSSQAPKLLFHYYDKDFNNEADTPDNFQSRRPNTSFCFLDIRSPGLGDTAMYLCATSRATGGDEQFFGPGTRLTVL.

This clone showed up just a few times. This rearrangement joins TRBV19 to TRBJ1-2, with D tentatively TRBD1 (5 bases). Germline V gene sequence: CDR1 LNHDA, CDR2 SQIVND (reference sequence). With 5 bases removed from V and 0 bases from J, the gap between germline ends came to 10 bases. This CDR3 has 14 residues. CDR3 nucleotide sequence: TGTGCCAGTAGTGACAGATTCGCTAACTATGGCTACACCTTC. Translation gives CASSDRFANYGYTF.

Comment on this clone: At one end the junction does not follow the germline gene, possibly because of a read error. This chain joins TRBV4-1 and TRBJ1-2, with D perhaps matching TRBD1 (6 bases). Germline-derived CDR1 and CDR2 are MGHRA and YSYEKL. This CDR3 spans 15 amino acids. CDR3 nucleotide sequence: TGCGCCAGCAGCCAAGTAGGAGGGAGGGGGGATGGCTATACCTTC. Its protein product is CASSQVGGRGDGYTF.

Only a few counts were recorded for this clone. CDR3 DNA sequence: TGCAGCGTTGAGGGACTAGCGGCCACAGATACGCAGTATTTT. This codes for CSVEGLAATDTQYF. The gene calls are TRBV29-1 and TRBJ2-3; 11 positions agree with TRBD2. This CDR3 region has 14 residues. The junction had 1 base not matched to a gene; V was cut back by 3 bases and J by 2 bases. Looked up from germline, CDR1 is SQVTM and CDR2 is ANQGSEA.

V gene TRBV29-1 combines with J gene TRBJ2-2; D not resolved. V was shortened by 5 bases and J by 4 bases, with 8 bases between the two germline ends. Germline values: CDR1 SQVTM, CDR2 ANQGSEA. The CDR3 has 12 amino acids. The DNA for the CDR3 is TGCAGCGTTAACCCAGGCACCGGGGAGCTGTTTTTT. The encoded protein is CSVNPGTGELFF.

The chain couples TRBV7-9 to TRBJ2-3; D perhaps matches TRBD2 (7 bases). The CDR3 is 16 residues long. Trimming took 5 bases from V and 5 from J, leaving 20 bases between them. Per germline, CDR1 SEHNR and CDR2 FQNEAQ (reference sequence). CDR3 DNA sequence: TGTGCCAGCAGCAACGACGAGAGGGGGGGAGGAGATACGCAGTATTTT. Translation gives CASSNDERGGGDTQYF.

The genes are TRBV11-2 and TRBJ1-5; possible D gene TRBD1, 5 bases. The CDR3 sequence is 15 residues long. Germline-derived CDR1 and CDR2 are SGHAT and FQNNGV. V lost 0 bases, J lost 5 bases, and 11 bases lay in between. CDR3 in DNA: TGTGCCAGCAGCTTAGATAACGGGGCACATCAGCCCCAGCATTTT. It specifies CASSLDNGAHQPQHF.

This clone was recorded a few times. CDR3 in amino acids: CASSYQASGFRTDTQYF. Written as DNA, the CDR3 is TGTGCCAGCAGCTACCAGGCTAGCGGGTTCCGCACAGATACGCAGTATTTT. The V gene is TRBV13, the J gene TRBJ2-3, with 8 bases identical to TRBD2. This CDR3 region has 17 residues. Germline assignment: CDR1 PRHDT and CDR2 FYEKMQ (reference sequence). V was pared by 4 bases and J by 1 base, with 10 bases of the junction left unmatched.

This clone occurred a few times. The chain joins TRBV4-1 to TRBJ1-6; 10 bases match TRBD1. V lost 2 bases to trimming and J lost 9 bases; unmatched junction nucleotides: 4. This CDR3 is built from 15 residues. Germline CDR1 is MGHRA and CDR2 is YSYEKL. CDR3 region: CASSQPRDRGSPLHF. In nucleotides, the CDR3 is TGCGCCAGCAGCCAACCCCGGGACAGGGGTTCACCCCTCCACTTT.

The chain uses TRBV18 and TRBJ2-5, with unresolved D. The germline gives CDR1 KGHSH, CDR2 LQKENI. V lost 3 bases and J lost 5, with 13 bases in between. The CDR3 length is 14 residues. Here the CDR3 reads CASSPASSGETQYF. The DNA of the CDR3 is TGTGCCAGCTCACCGGCTTCCTCTGGTGAGACCCAGTACTTC.

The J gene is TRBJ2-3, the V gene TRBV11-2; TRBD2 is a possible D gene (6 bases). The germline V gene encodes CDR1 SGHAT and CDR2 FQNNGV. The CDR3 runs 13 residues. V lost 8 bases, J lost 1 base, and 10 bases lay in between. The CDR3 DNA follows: TGTGCCAGCGCGGGGATGGGCACAGATACGCAGTATTTT. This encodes CASAGMGTDTQYF. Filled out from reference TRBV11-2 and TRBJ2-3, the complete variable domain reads EAGVAQSPRYKIIEKRQSVAFWCNPISGHATLYWYQQILGQGPKLLIQFQNNGVVDDSQLPKDRFSAERLKGVDSTLKIQPAKLEDSAVYLCASAGMGTDTQYFGPGTRLTVL.

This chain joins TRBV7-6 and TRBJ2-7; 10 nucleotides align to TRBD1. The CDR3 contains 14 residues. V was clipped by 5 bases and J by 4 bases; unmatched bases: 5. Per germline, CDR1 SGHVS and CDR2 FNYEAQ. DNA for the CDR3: TGTGCCAGCAGCGGTCGGGACAGGGGTTACGAGCAGTACTTC. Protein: CASSGRDRGYEQYF.

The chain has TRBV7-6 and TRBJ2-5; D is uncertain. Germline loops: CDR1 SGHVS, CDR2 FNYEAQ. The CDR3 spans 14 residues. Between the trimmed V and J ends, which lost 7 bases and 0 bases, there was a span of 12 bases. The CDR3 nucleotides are TGTGCCAGCATCGCCACTCGGAACCAAGAGACCCAGTACTTC. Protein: CASIATRNQETQYF.

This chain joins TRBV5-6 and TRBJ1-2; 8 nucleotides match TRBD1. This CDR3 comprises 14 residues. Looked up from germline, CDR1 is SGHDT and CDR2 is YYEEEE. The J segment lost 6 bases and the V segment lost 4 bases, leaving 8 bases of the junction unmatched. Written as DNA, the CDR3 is TGTGCCAGCAGCAAGATGACAGGGGTAGATGGCTACACCTTC. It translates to CASSKMTGVDGYTF.

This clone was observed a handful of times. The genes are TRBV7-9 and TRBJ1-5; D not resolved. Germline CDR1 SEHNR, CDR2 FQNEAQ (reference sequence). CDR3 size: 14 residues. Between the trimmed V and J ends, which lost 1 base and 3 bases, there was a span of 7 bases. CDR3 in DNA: TGTGCCAGCAGCTTAGAGGGTTCCAATCAGCCCCAGCATTTT. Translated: CASSLEGSNQPQHF.

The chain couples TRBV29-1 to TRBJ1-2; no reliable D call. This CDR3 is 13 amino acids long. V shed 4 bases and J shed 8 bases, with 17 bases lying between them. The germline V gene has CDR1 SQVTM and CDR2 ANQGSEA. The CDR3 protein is CSVVEGRVKGYTF. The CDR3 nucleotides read TGCAGCGTTGTGGAAGGCAGAGTCAAAGGCTACACCTTC.

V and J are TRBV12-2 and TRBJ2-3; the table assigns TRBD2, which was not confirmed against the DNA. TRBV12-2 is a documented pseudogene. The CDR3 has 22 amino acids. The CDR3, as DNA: TGTGCAAGTCGCTTAGCCGGGACACTAGCGGGGGGGCTCATGTACTTCACAGATACGCAGTATTTT. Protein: CASRLAGTLAGGLMYFTDTQYF.

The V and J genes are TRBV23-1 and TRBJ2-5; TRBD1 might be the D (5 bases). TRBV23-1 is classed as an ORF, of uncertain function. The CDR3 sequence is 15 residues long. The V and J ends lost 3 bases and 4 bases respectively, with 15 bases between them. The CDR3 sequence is CASSQPGGARETQYF. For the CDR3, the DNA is TGCGCCAGCAGTCAGCCCGGTGGGGCCCGAGAGACCCAGTACTTC.